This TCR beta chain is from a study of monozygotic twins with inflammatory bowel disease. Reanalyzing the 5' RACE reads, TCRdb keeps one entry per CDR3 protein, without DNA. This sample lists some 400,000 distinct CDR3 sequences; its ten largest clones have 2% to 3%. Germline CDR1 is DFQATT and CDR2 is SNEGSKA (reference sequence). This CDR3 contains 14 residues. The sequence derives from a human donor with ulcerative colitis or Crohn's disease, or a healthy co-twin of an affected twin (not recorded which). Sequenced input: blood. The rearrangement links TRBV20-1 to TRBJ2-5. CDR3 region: CSAGRSLYQETQYF.